This TCR beta chain was sequenced during a study of shared clonotypes between healthy human individuals. Study summary: CD4 naive and CD4 memory each took three plates per donor, while CD8 naive took two and CD8 memory one.

On this clone: Its specificity is not known.

General observations from the study: Sampling used blood alone; tissue repertoires probably differ. Clonotypes not shared had lower generation probabilities than those common to all four donors.

About 33,000 T cell genomes (approximately 190 ng DNA) went into each sorted-subset replicate. Sequencing used immunoSEQ multiplex PCR; TCRdb keeps in-frame clones, though not all of them. The data hold over a million clones, with approximately 98% observed a single time. The sample comprised naive CD4+ T cells sorted from blood. Indicated subset: CD45RA+ positively selected. The source is a man aged 25 to 40 in good health.

Written as DNA, the CDR3 is TGTGCCAGCACCAGGGGTACTGAAGCTTTCTTT. Protein: CASTRGTEAFF. The chain couples TRBV6-1 to TRBJ1-1, with a tentative D call TRBD1 (6 bases). The CDR3 length is 11 residues. Germline V lookup: CDR1 MNHNS, CDR2 SASEGT. V lost 7 bases and J lost 5, with 8 bases in between.